The rows below give T cell receptor beta chains drawn from one sample of a study of Tregs in tolerant kidney transplant recipients. The assay was immunoSEQ multiplex PCR, and TCRdb's table has in-frame clones only and misses some. The table lists about 94,000 clones, roughly 93% of them singletons, with 0.46% in the top ten. The source material was CD4+ T cells from blood, sampled before the transplant. These receptors came from a human donor who received a combined kidney and bone marrow transplant. CDR3s include the opening cysteine and the closing phenylalanine or tryptophan. Fields, in order: CDR3 length, J gene, D gene, V gene, clone size, CDR3 DNA, CDR3 protein. A D gene is named only where the DNA matches it firmly. A clone size is listed for some rows: how often the clone was seen (once, few, many), or a class if it is expanded.

15,TRBJ1-3,NA,TRBV30,NA,TGTGCCTGGAGTGGGGACACTCGCTCTGGAAACACCATATATTTT,CAWSGDTRSGNTIYF
13,TRBJ1-2,NA,TRBV2,NA,TGTGCCAGCAGTAAGGACAGTAACTATGGCTACACCTTC,CASSKDSNYGYTF
14,TRBJ2-3,NA,TRBV7-9,NA,TGTGCCAGCAGCTTAACAGCGGTCGAAGATACGCAGTATTTT,CASSLTAVEDTQYF
16,TRBJ2-3,NA,TRBV5-4,NA,TGTGCCAGCACCACAAAGGGAGGGGGAGGGACAGATACGCAGTATTTT,CASTTKGGGGTDTQYF
18,TRBJ2-5,TRBD2,TRBV5-1,NA,TGCGCCAGCAGCTTGGTCACTAGCGGGGGGGCCGGTTCAGAGACCCAGTACTTC,CASSLVTSGGAGSETQYF
11,TRBJ1-1,TRBD1,TRBV29-1,NA,TGCAGCGGGGACAGGGATCCTGAAGCTTTCTTT,CSGDRDPEAFF
13,TRBJ2-1,NA,TRBV5-1,NA,TGCGCCAGCAGCTTGGTTGGGAGCAATGAGCAGTTCTTC,CASSLVGSNEQFF
12,TRBJ2-7,NA,TRBV5-1,NA,TGCGCCAGCAGCTTGGAGAGGTACGAGCAGTACTTC,CASSLERYEQYF
13,TRBJ2-2,NA,TRBV5-1,once,TGCGCCAGCAGCTCGGCGCGGACCGGGGAGCTGTTTTTT,CASSSARTGELFF
14,TRBJ2-3,NA,TRBV7-3,once,TGTGCCAGCAGCCCCGGGGGTCGCACAGATACGCAGTATTTT,CASSPGGRTDTQYF
16,TRBJ1-2,NA,TRBV21-1,NA,TGTGCCAGCAGCAACCTCGGGGGGACGGAAAACTATGGCTACACCTTC,CASSNLGGTENYGYTF
15,TRBJ2-3,NA,TRBV7-2,NA,TGTGCCAGCAGCTTAGGTACTCCAAAAACAGATACGCAGTATTTT,CASSLGTPKTDTQYF
12,TRBJ2-1,TRBD2,TRBV11-3,NA,TGTGCCAGCTCCGTAGCGGGCAATGAGCAGTTCTTC,CASSVAGNEQFF
13,TRBJ1-1,NA,TRBV7-3,NA,TGTGCCAGCAGCTTATTATTGGGCCGTGAAGCTTTCTTT,CASSLLLGREAFF
13,TRBJ1-2,NA,TRBV18,NA,TGTGCCAGCTCACCAGGGGCTGGCTATGGCTACACCTTC,CASSPGAGYGYTF
15,TRBJ2-1,NA,TRBV6-5,once,TGTGCCAGCAGGACAGGTTTGGGTGGGTACAATGAGCAGTTCTTC,CASRTGLGGYNEQFF
14,TRBJ1-5,NA,TRBV21-1,NA,TGTGCCAGCATAAAGGGGTTCTGGTTTCAGCCCCAGCATTTT,CASIKGFWFQPQHF
14,TRBJ2-3,NA,TRBV11-2,NA,TGTGCCAGCAGCTTGAGGCGGGGCACAGATACGCAGTATTTT,CASSLRRGTDTQYF
15,TRBJ2-1,TRBD2,TRBV6-4,NA,TGTGCCAGCAGTGATCTAGCGGGAGAGTACAATGAGCAGTTCTTC,CASSDLAGEYNEQFF
21,TRBJ1-2,NA,TRBV12-5,NA,TGTGCTAGTGGTTTGTTTGTGTCTGTGATGGCAGGGTATGGATTATTGCATGGCTACACCTTC,CASGLFVSVMAGYGLLHGYTF
16,TRBJ1-2,NA,TRBV19,few,TGTGCCAGTAGTATCATCGGGGGGGCGCAGGGCTATGGCTACACCTTC,CASSIIGGAQGYGYTF
12,TRBJ1-5,NA,TRBV30,NA,TGTGCCTGGAGTAATGCGGGTCAGCCCCAGCATTTT,CAWSNAGQPQHF
14,TRBJ2-2,NA,TRBV2,NA,TGTGCCAGCAAGCTGGGGGGGAACACCGGGGAGCTGTTTTTT,CASKLGGNTGELFF
12,TRBJ2-7,NA,TRBV2,NA,TGTGCCAGCAGTGTATCTGTTTTCGGGCAGTACTTC,CASSVSVFGQYF
13,TRBJ2-7,TRBD2,TRBV29-1,NA,TGCAGCGTTACTAGCGGGAGCCCATACGAGCAGTACTTC,CSVTSGSPYEQYF
14,TRBJ1-1,TRBD1,TRBV6-1,NA,TGTGCCAGCACCATGGACAGGAGGAACACTGAAGCTTTCTTT,CASTMDRRNTEAFF
15,TRBJ2-7,TRBD1,TRBV5-1,once,TGCGCCAGCAGCTGGGATTCGACAGGGTGGGAAGAGCAGTACTTC,CASSWDSTGWEEQYF
16,TRBJ2-1,TRBD2,TRBV7-2,NA,TGTGCCAGCAACATCCTAGCGGGGGTCTCCTACAATGAGCAGTTCTTC,CASNILAGVSYNEQFF
12,TRBJ2-7,NA,TRBV30,NA,TGTGCCTGGAGTCCACAGGGTTTCGAGCAGTACTTC,CAWSPQGFEQYF
15,TRBJ1-3,NA,TRBV19,NA,TGTGCCAGTAGTAAACAGGGACAATCTGGAAACACCATATATTTT,CASSKQGQSGNTIYF
17,TRBJ2-2,NA,TRBV5-1,NA,TGCGCCAGCAGCTTGGCCGATAGGGGCTCGGACACCGGGGAGCTGTTTTTT,CASSLADRGSDTGELFF
11,TRBJ1-2,TRBD1,TRBV20-1,few,TGCAGTGCTTACAGGGGGGATGGCTACACCTTC,CSAYRGDGYTF
16,TRBJ2-1,TRBD2,TRBV5-4,NA,TGTGCCAGCAGCTTGTCCCCTAGCGGAGCCTACAATGAGCAGTTCTTC,CASSLSPSGAYNEQFF
17,TRBJ2-4,TRBD2,TRBV4-2,NA,TGTGCCAGCAGCCAGCCGGGGGACTACAAGATAAAAAACATTCAGTACTTC,CASSQPGDYKIKNIQYF
15,TRBJ2-1,TRBD2,TRBV4-2,NA,TGTGCCAGCAGCCAAGAAGGTCTAGCGGGAAGCGAGCAGTTCTTC,CASSQEGLAGSEQFF
13,TRBJ2-3,NA,TRBV6-5,NA,TGTGCCAGCTCCGGGGGGCCAGCAGATACGCAGTATTTT,CASSGGPADTQYF
13,TRBJ1-5,NA,TRBV19,NA,TGTGCCACTGGCGGGCATAAGTATCAGCCCCAGCATTTT,CATGGHKYQPQHF
17,TRBJ2-2,NA,TRBV7-3,NA,TGTGCCAGCAGCTTAACCCGTGAGACTAGGCGTCTCGGGGAGCTGTTTTTT,CASSLTRETRRLGELFF
14,TRBJ1-1,NA,TRBV10-3,few,TGTGCCATCAGTAATGACGCGGCTTCCACTGAAGCTTTCTTT,CAISNDAASTEAFF
16,TRBJ2-1,NA,TRBV27,NA,TGTGCCAGCAGTCCTTTGGGGGGGGCCCCCTACAATGAGCAGTTCTTC,CASSPLGGAPYNEQFF
14,TRBJ2-5,TRBD1,TRBV5-4,once,TGTGCCAGCAGCCAACACAGGGGTCAAGAGACCCAGTACTTC,CASSQHRGQETQYF
15,TRBJ1-4,TRBD1,TRBV5-1,NA,TGCGCCAGCAGCTTAAGCGGGACAGGGGAGGAAAAACTGTTTTTT,CASSLSGTGEEKLFF
14,TRBJ2-2,NA,TRBV5-1,NA,TGCGCCAGCAGCTCGCAGGCAGGAACCGGGGAGCTGTTTTTT,CASSSQAGTGELFF
14,TRBJ2-2,NA,TRBV30,NA,TGTGCCTGGAGTGTACAGACGAACACCGGGGAGCTGTTTTTT,CAWSVQTNTGELFF
14,TRBJ1-5,NA,TRBV28,NA,TGTGCCAGCAGTTTACCAGGGGCGGAGCAGCCCCAGCATTTT,CASSLPGAEQPQHF
12,TRBJ2-3,NA,TRBV7-2,NA,TGTGCCAGCAGCTTAGTAGCGGTGGCGCAGTATTTT,CASSLVAVAQYF
15,TRBJ1-3,NA,TRBV4-1,few,TGCGCCAGCAGCCAATTGAAACAGGAAGGGAACACCATATATTTT,CASSQLKQEGNTIYF